This TCR beta chain was found in a study of T cells after yellow fever vaccination. The sample holds many counts of this clonotype. TCR cDNA, made by 5'RACE template switching, carried an added universal primer site and UMIs. Each CDR3 protein gets one entry after TCRdb re-called the 5' RACE reads with MiXCR. The sample comprises 30,000 or so distinct CDR3 sequences, about 4.6% of which are singletons, and roughly half rests with the top ten. The V end lost 8 bases, the J end lost 5 bases, and 10 bases lay between the germline ends. The CDR3 runs 13 residues. The V gene's germline CDR1 is SGHAT and CDR2 FQNNGV.

This chain connects TRBV11-2 to TRBJ1-6; D is uncertain. This specimen consisted of CD8+ T cells sorted from PBMCs, obtained 5 days after the yellow fever booster vaccination. This TCR derives from a young man who received the YFV17D yellow fever vaccine. CDR3 coding DNA: TGTGCCAGCGGAGATAGGGATAATTCACCCCTCCACTTT. This gives the protein CASGDRDNSPLHF. The variable domain in full, with the rest retrieved from reference TRBV11-2 and TRBJ1-6, is EAGVAQSPRYKIIEKRQSVAFWCNPISGHATLYWYQQILGQGPKLLIQFQNNGVVDDSQLPKDRFSAERLKGVDSTLKIQPAKLEDSAVYLCASGDRDNSPLHFGNGTRLTVT.